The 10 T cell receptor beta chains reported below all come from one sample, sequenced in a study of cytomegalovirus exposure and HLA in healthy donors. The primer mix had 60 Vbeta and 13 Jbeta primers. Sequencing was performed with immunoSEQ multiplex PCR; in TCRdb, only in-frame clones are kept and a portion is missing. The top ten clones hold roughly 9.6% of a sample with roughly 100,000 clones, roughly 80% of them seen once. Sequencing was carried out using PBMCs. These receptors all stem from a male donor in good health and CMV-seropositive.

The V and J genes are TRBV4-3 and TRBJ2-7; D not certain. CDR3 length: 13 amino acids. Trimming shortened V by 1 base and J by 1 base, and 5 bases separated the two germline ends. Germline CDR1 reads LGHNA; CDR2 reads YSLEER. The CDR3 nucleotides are TGCGCCAGCAGCCAAGGTTTATCCTACGAGCAGTACTTC. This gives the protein CASSQGLSYEQYF.

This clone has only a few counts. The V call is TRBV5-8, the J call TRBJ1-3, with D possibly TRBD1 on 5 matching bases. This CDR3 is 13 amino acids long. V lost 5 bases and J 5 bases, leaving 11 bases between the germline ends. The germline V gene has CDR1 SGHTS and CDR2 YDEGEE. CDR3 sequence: CASRGRGRNTIYF. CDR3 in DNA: TGTGCCAGCAGAGGAAGGGGAAGAAACACCATATATTTT.

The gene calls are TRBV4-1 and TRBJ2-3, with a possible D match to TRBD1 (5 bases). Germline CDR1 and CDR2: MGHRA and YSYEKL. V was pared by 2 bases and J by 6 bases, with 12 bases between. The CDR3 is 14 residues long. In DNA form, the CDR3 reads TGCGCCAGCAGCCAAACAGGCGCCCGGGATACGCAGTATTTT. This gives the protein CASSQTGARDTQYF.

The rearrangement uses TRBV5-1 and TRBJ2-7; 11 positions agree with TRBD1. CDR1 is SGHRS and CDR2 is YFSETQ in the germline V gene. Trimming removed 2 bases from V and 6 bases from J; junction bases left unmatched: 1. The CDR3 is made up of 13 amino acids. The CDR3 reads CASSFGTGGEQYF. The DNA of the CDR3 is TGCGCCAGCAGCTTCGGGACAGGGGGCGAGCAGTACTTC.

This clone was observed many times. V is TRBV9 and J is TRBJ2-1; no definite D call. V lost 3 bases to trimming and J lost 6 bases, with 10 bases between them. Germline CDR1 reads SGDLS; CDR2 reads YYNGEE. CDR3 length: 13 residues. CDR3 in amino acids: CASSAGHPNEQFF. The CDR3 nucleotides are TGTGCCAGCAGCGCTGGGCATCCCAATGAGCAGTTCTTC. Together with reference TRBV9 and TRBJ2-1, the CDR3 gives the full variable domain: DSGVTQTPKHLITATGQRVTLRCSPRSGDLSVYWYQQSLDQGLQFLIQYYNGEERAKGNILERFSAQQFPDLHSELNLSSLELGDSALYFCASSAGHPNEQFFGPGTRLTVL.

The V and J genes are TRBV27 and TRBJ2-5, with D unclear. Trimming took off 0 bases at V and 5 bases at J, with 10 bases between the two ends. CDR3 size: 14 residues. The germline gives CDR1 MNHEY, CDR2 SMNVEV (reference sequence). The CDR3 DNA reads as TGTGCCAGCAGTTTATCCCAGGATGGGGAGACCCAGTACTTC. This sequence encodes CASSLSQDGETQYF.

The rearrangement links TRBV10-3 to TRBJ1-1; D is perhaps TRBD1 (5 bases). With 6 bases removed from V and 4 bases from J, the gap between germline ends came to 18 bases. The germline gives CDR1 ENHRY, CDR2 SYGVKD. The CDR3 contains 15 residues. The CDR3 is CAISTVGRGGTEAFF. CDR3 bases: TGTGCCATCAGCACCGTGGGGAGGGGCGGCACTGAAGCTTTCTTT.

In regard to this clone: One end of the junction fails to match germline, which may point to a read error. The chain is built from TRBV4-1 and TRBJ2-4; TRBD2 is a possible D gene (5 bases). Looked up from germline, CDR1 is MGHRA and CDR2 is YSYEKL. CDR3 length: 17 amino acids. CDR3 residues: CASSQGPSGLAKNSQYF. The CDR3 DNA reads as TGCGCCAGCAGCCAAGGTCCCAGCGGTCTAGCCAAAAACAGTCAGTACTTC.

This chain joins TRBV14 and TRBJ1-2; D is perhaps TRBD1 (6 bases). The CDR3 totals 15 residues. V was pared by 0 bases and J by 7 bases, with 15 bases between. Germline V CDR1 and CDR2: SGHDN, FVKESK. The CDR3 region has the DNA TGTGCCAGCAGCCAAGAGGGCAGGGGATCAATTGGCTACACCTTC. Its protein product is CASSQEGRGSIGYTF.

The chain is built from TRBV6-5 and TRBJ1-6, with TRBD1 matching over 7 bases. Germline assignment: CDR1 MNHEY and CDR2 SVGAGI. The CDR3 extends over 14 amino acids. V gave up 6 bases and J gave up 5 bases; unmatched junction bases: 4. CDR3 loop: CASRRDRDNSPLHF. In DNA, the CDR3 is TGTGCCAGCAGGAGGGACAGAGATAATTCACCCCTCCACTTT.